The 18 T cell receptor beta chains below come from one sample, sequenced in a study of CD8+ T cells in alopecia areata. Using CD4, CD8alpha, NKG2D, NKG2ACE and other markers, pooled cutaneous lymph node cells were sorted. Extracted from the samples, RNA was reverse transcribed into cDNA to serve as the sequencing template. Produced via immunoSEQ multiplex PCR; TCRdb's table is partial and in-frame only. Sampling found about 300,000 clones, none seen once. The sample taken for sequencing was CD4+ T cells sorted from a lymph node. The receptors stem from a C3H/HeJ mouse with alopecia areata. The mouse line has the MHC haplotype H2-k.

Worth noting for this clone: Here the gene names and germline are mouse. The CDR3 is cut off 4 residues early in the read; its end comes from the germline J gene. V gene TRBV13-1 combines with J gene TRBJ2-7; 7 bases map to TRBD1. The CDR3 loop spans 13 amino acids. Germline CDR1 reads NSHNY; CDR2 reads SYGAGN. This CDR3 reads CASRPPGQYEQYF. CDR3 DNA, as far as it was read: TGTGCCAGCAGACCCCCGGGACAGTAT.

A note on this clone: Gene names denote mouse genes. The missing CDR3 end, 4 residues past where the read stops, is filled in from the germline J gene. The chain joins TRBV13-3 to TRBJ1-1, with D perhaps matching TRBD1 (5 bases). Trimming cost V 6 bases and J 4 bases, with 10 bases left between them. Germline values: CDR1 NNHDY, CDR2 SYVADS. The CDR3 has 12 amino acids. CDR3 DNA, as far as it was read: TGTGCCAGCAAGACAGTAGGCACA. This encodes CASKTVGT. The CDR3 in full is CASKTVGTEVFF.

A note on this clone: Mouse gene names apply. The read falls 4 residues short of the CDR3 end, and the missing part is taken from the germline J gene. The V and J genes are TRBV1 and TRBJ2-1; TRBD2 matches 11 bases. The CDR3 runs to 17 residues. CDR1 is NSQYPW, CDR2 LRSPGD, per germline (reference sequence). Trimming at V came to 0 bases and at J to 3 bases, leaving 4 bases not matched to a gene. CDR3 DNA (partial): TGCACCTGCAGTGCAGATGGGACTGGGGGATTCTATGCT. It yields the protein CTCSADGTGGFYA. The entire CDR3 sequence reads CTCSADGTGGFYAEQFF.

Worth noting for this clone: Mouse germline and gene names are used. The sequence runs out 4 residues before the end of the CDR3; the remainder is reconstructed from the germline J gene. The V call is TRBV13-1, the J call TRBJ2-1, with unresolved D. Trimming cost V 10 bases and J 3 bases, with 11 bases left between them. The CDR3 is 12 residues long. Germline V gives CDR1 NSHNY, CDR2 SYGAGN. The part of the CDR3 DNA that was read is TGTGCCGCAGCTGGCACCTATGCT. Amino acids: CAAAGTYA. In full, the CDR3 is CAAAGTYAEQFF.

At least ten counts were recorded for this clone. Gene names and germline refer to mouse. The read falls 4 residues short of the CDR3 end, and the missing part is taken from the germline J gene. Other DNA variants within this sample encode the same CDR3. The chain recombines TRBV5 with TRBJ2-3; perhaps TRBD1 as D (5 bases). CDR3 size: 15 residues. The V gene lost 0 bases and the J gene lost 0 bases, with 7 bases spanning the gap. Germline V gives CDR1 LGHNA, CDR2 YNLKQL (reference sequence). The CDR3 region is CASSQETASAETLYF. CDR3 bases read: TGTGCCAGCAGCCAAGAGACAGCTAGTGCAGAA.

As for this clone: Mouse germline and gene names are used. With the read ending 4 residues before the CDR3 end, the germline J gene is used to fill in that end. The chain links TRBV5 to TRBJ2-1; 7 positions agree with TRBD2. The CDR3 length is 16 residues. Germline CDR1 and CDR2: LGHNA and YNLKQL (reference sequence). The V gene end was trimmed by 0 bases and the J gene end by 3 bases; junction bases not matched to a gene: 5. The part of the CDR3 DNA that was read is TGTGCCAGCAGCCAAGATTACGGGGGGGTCTATGCT. Translation gives CASSQDYGGVYA. From start to end, the CDR3 is CASSQDYGGVYAEQFF.

This clone showed up just a few times. Gene names and germline refer to mouse. The same CDR3 is also encoded by other DNA sequences in this sample. The DNA read from the CDR3 is TGTGCCAGCAGTGGTACAGGGGTTGCAAACACA. Translated: CASSGTGVANT. Given in full, the CDR3 is CASSGTGVANTEVFF. The chain couples TRBV13-1 to TRBJ1-1; TRBD1 matches at 7 bases. The CDR3 is cut off 4 residues early in the read; its end comes from the germline J gene. Trimming took 3 bases from V and 0 from J; bases not matched to a gene: 5. CDR1 is NSHNY and CDR2 is SYGAGN in the germline V gene. This CDR3 has 15 residues.

This clone was counted between two and nine times. Mouse names are used for the genes. The sequence runs out 4 residues before the end of the CDR3; the remainder is reconstructed from the germline J gene. Other nucleotide sequences in the sample specify the same CDR3. V and J are TRBV12-1 and TRBJ1-2; D ambiguous. Looked up from germline, CDR1 is SGHSN and CDR2 is HYEKVE. The V and J ends lost 2 bases and 0 bases respectively, with 6 bases between them. CDR3 length: 13 residues. CDR3 DNA, as far as it was read: TGTGCCAGCTCTCAAACAGCAAACTCC. Translated: CASSQTANS. The whole CDR3 protein reads CASSQTANSDYTF. The full variable domain, rest sourced from reference TRBV12-1 and TRBJ1-2, is DSGVVQSPRHIIKEKGGRSVLTCIPISGHSNVVWYQQTLGKELKFLIQHYEKVERDKGFLPSRFSVQQFDDYHSEMNMSALELEDSAMYFCASSQTANSDYTFGSGTRLLVI.

This clone was counted a few times. Here the gene names and germline are mouse. The CDR3 end falls 4 residues outside the read, so it is completed with the germline J gene. This sequence joins TRBV13-3 and TRBJ2-2; a possible D gene is TRBD1 (6 bases). Looked up from germline, CDR1 is NNHDY and CDR2 is SYVADS. Trimming stripped 3 bases from V and 1 base from J, with 13 bases between. The CDR3 spans 16 residues. The chain's CDR3 is CASSGKSGENTGQLYF. The DNA read from the CDR3 is TGTGCCAGCAGTGGGAAGTCAGGGGAAAACACCGGG.

Turning to this clone: Gene names follow the mouse nomenclature. With the read ending 4 residues before the CDR3 end, the germline J gene is used to fill in that end. V is TRBV1 and J is TRBJ2-2; the match to TRBD2 covers 11 bases. Per germline, CDR1 NSQYPW and CDR2 LRSPGD (reference sequence). V lost 6 bases and J lost 0; bases outside the gene matches: 3. CDR3 size: 16 residues. CDR3 DNA, as far as it was read: TGCACCTGCAGGGGACTGGGGGAAGCAAACACCGGG. It codes for CTCRGLGEANTG. The CDR3 in its entirety is CTCRGLGEANTGQLYF.

Turning to this clone: Each gene name is a mouse one. The sequenced fragment ends 4 residues before the CDR3 boundary, so the rest is inferred from the germline J gene. The sample holds other DNA sequences that translate to the same CDR3. The rearrangement joins TRBV19 to TRBJ2-3, with 9 positions matching TRBD1. Germline CDR1 FNHDT, CDR2 SITEND (reference sequence). The CDR3 spans 15 residues. Unmatched junction bases numbered 5, after V lost 5 bases and J lost 1 base. The DNA read from the CDR3 is TGTGCCAGCAGCCCTACAGGGGGCGGTGCAGAA. Protein: CASSPTGGGAE. The full CDR3 sequence reads CASSPTGGGAETLYF.

This clone was counted a few times. All gene names here are mouse names. The CDR3 goes on 4 residues after the read ends, and that part is filled in from the germline J gene. Other DNA sequences from this sample encode an identical CDR3 as well. The chain employs TRBV19 and TRBJ2-3; 8 bases agree with TRBD1. The CDR3 runs 14 residues. Looked up from germline, CDR1 is FNHDT and CDR2 is SITEND (reference sequence). The V gene end was trimmed by 2 bases and the J gene end by 3 bases; junction bases not matched to a gene: 2. CDR3 DNA, as far as it was read: TGTGCCAGCAGTATTCAGGGGGCCGCAGAA. It translates to CASSIQGAAE. The CDR3 as a whole reads CASSIQGAAETLYF.

This clone was counted a few times. The genes and germline here are from mouse. The read gets to within 4 residues of the CDR3 end, and the germline J gene fills in the rest. This rearrangement joins TRBV5 to TRBJ2-4; TRBD2 aligns across 8 bases. V was clipped by 0 bases and J by 2 bases; unmatched bases: 1. This CDR3 is built from 15 residues. CDR1 and CDR2 (germline): LGHNA, YNLKQL (reference sequence). The CDR3 sequence: CASSQEGGAQNTLYF. The part of the CDR3 DNA that was read is TGTGCCAGCAGCCAAGAGGGGGGGGCTCAAAAC.

Only a few counts were recorded for this clone. These gene names are mouse names. The read is 4 residues too short to cover the CDR3 end, so that end is filled in from the germline J gene. The rearrangement links TRBV13-2 to TRBJ2-2, with D tentatively TRBD1 (6 bases). There are 15 residues in the CDR3. The germline V gene has CDR1 NNHNN and CDR2 SYGAGS (reference sequence). The V gene lost 3 bases and the J gene lost 1 base, with 10 bases spanning the gap. The CDR3 loop is CASGAPTGNTGQLYF. The sequenced CDR3 bases are TGTGCCAGCGGTGCCCCGACAGGAAACACCGGG.

With regard to this clone: Mouse gene names apply. Partial CDR3 DNA: TGTGCCAGCAGTGATGACAGGGGGTCGGCCTCC. It specifies CASSDDRGSAS. The whole CDR3 protein is CASSDDRGSASDYTF. The J gene is TRBJ1-2, the V gene TRBV13-1, with 8 bases lining up with TRBD1. The CDR3 goes on 4 residues after the read ends, and that part is filled in from the germline J gene. The CDR3 runs 15 residues. Unmatched junction bases numbered 5, after V lost 0 bases and J lost 4 bases. Germline values: CDR1 NSHNY, CDR2 SYGAGN.

A few counts support this clone. The genes are named according to mouse. The read falls 4 residues short of the CDR3 end, and the missing part is taken from the germline J gene. The V and J genes are TRBV13-1 and TRBJ1-2, with TRBD1 identical over 8 bases. Germline assignment: CDR1 NSHNY and CDR2 SYGAGN. The CDR3 is 14 amino acids. V was clipped by 3 bases and J by 4 bases; unmatched bases: 5. CDR3: CASSVDRGGSDYTF. The CDR3 bases that were read are TGTGCCAGCAGTGTAGACAGGGGAGGCTCC.

This clone was detected a few times. Mouse gene names and germline throughout. With the read ending 3 residues before the CDR3 end, the germline J gene is used to fill in that end. The chain joins TRBV19 to TRBJ1-6, with D tentatively TRBD1 (6 bases). TRBJ1-6 is marked as an open reading frame, function uncertain. Deletions cut 4 bases from V and 8 bases from J, with 10 bases between. CDR3 length: 13 amino acids. Germline loops: CDR1 FNHDT, CDR2 SITEND (reference sequence). CDR3 sequence: CASSPQGDSPLYF. CDR3 bases read: TGTGCCAGCAGTCCACAGGGTGATTCGCCC.

Concerning this clone itself: Mouse germline and gene names are used. The read terminates 4 residues ahead of where the CDR3 ends, so the germline J gene completes it. The chain carries TRBV14 and TRBJ2-1; TRBD1 agrees at 10 bases. V lost 5 bases, J lost 4 bases, and 3 bases stayed unmatched. CDR3 length: 14 amino acids. The germline V gene has CDR1 SGHDT and CDR2 FRDEAV. The CDR3 is CASRWTGGYAEQFF. The sequenced CDR3 bases are TGTGCCAGCAGATGGACAGGGGGGTATGCT.